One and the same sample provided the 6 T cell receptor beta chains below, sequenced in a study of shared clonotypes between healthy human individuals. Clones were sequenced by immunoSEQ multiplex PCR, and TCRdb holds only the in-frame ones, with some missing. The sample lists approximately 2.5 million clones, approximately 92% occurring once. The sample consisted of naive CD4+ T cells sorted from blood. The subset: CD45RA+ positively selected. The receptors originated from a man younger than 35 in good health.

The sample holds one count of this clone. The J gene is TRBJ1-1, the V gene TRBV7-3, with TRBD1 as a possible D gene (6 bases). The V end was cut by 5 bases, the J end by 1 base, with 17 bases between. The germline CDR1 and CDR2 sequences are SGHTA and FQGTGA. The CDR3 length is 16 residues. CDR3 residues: CASSRPPGHPNTEAFF. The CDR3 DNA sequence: TGTGCCAGCAGCCGACCACCGGGACACCCGAACACTGAAGCTTTCTTT. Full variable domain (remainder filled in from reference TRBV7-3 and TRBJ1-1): GAGVSQTPSNKVTEKGKYVELRCDPISGHTALYWYRQSLGQGPEFLIYFQGTGAADDSGLPNDRFFAVRPEGSVSTLKIQRTERGDSAVYLCASSRPPGHPNTEAFFGQGTRLTVV.

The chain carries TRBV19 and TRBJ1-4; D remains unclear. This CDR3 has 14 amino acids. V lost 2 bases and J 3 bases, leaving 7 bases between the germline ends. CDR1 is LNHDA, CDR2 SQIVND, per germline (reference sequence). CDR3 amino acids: CASSIFAANEKLFF. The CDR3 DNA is TGTGCCAGTAGTATATTTGCAGCTAATGAAAAACTGTTTTTT.

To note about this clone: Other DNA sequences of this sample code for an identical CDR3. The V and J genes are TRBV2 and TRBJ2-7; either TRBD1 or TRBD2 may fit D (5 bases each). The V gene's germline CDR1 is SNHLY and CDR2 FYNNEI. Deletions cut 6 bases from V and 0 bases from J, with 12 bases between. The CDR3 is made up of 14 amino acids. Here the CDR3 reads CASRGDRSSYEQYF. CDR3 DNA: TGTGCCAGCAGGGGGGACCGGAGCTCCTACGAGCAGTACTTC.

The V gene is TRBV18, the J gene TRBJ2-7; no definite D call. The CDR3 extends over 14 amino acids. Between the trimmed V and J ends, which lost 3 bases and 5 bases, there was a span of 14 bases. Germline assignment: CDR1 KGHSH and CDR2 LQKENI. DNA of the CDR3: TGTGCCAGCTCACCGGAGATTTCTAGGGACGAGCAGTACTTC. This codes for CASSPEISRDEQYF.

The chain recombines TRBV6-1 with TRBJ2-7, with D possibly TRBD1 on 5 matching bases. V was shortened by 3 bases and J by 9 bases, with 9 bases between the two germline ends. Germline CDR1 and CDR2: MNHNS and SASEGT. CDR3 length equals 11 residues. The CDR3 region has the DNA TGTGCCAGCAGTGAGGGGCCGACGCAGTACTTC. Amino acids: CASSEGPTQYF.

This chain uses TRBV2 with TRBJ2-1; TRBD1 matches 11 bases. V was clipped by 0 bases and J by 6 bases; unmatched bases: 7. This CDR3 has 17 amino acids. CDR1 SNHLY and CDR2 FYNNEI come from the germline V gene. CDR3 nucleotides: TGTGCCAGCAGTGAAGCGCTTCGGGACAGGGGGTTCAATGAGCAGTTCTTC. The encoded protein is CASSEALRDRGFNEQFF.